This is a list of T cell receptor beta chains from one sample in a study of blood T cell repertoires in COVID-19. Using immunoSEQ multiplex PCR, the repertoire was profiled, and TCRdb retains in-frame clones only, with some absent. This repertoire shows approximately 150,000 clones, around 86% found once; its top ten account for around 2.5%. Input material: peripheral blood. Receptor source: a woman older than 75 with COVID-19, enrolled during active disease. The CDR3 runs from the conserved cysteine through the conserved F or W. A D gene is named only where the DNA matches it firmly. Clone size is not always given. Where it is, it says once, few, many or a class for expanded clones.

J gene	V gene	clone size	D gene	CDR3 protein	CDR3 DNA
TRBJ2-7	TRBV5-1	few	-	CASSPGLSNPYEQYF	TGCGCCAGCAGCCCGGGACTTTCGAACCCCTACGAGCAGTACTTC
TRBJ2-1	TRBV7-9	-	-	CASSLHSGNEQFF	TGTGCCAGCAGCCTCCACAGTGGTAATGAGCAGTTCTTC
TRBJ2-7	TRBV7-8	-	TRBD2	CASSLRAGGLPYEQYF	TGTGCCAGCAGCCTACGAGCGGGAGGGCTGCCCTACGAGCAGTACTTC
TRBJ1-3	TRBV3-1/TRBV3-2	-	-	CASSQDRNTIYF	TGTGCCAGCAGCCAAGATCGGAACACCATATATTTT
TRBJ2-5	TRBV5-1	-	-	CASSLGSTGGQETQYF	TGCGCCAGCAGCTTGGGTTCGACCGGGGGACAAGAGACCCAGTACTTC
TRBJ1-5	TRBV27	-	-	CASSFLSNQPQHF	TGTGCCAGCAGTTTTCTTAGCAATCAGCCCCAGCATTTT
TRBJ1-1	TRBV14	-	-	CASTLGGVMNTEAFF	TGTGCCAGCACCCTAGGGGGGGTCATGAACACTGAAGCTTTCTTT
TRBJ1-5	TRBV6-2/TRBV6-3	-	-	CASSYGGARNQPQHF	TGTGCCAGCAGTTACGGAGGGGCTCGCAATCAGCCCCAGCATTTT
TRBJ1-4	TRBV28	once	-	CASSLNAILLNEKLFF	TGTGCCAGCAGTTTGAACGCTATCCTCCTCAATGAAAAACTGTTTTTT
TRBJ1-1	TRBV19	-	TRBD1	CASRNRGWTEAFF	TGTGCCAGTAGAAACAGGGGCTGGACTGAAGCTTTCTTT